This T cell receptor (beta chain) derives from a study of identical twins. Points from the study as a whole: Modelling approaches yielded underestimates of out-of-frame TCR alpha sharing between monozygotic twins. In beta out-of-frame sequences, the excess sharing between twins was weaker.

Deletions cut 6 bases from V and 1 base from J, with 10 bases between. The V gene's germline CDR1 is DFQATT and CDR2 SNEGSKA (reference sequence). The CDR3 covers 12 residues. TCRdb passed the 5' RACE reads through MiXCR, listing each CDR3 protein once. The sample includes hundreds of thousands of distinct CDR3 sequences, around 8.6% seen only once; the top ten take roughly 0.9%. About this clonotype: Antigen unknown.

The same data also went into a second study, on yellow fever vaccine responses in identical twins.

The sequencing sample was made of PBMCs. This sequence joins TRBV20-1 and TRBJ2-7; the D is unclear. The sequence derives from a woman between 18 and 29 years old in good health. The CDR3 loop is CSAPEASYEQYF. The CDR3 DNA reads TGCAGTGCGCCCGAGGCGTCCTACGAGCAGTACTTC.